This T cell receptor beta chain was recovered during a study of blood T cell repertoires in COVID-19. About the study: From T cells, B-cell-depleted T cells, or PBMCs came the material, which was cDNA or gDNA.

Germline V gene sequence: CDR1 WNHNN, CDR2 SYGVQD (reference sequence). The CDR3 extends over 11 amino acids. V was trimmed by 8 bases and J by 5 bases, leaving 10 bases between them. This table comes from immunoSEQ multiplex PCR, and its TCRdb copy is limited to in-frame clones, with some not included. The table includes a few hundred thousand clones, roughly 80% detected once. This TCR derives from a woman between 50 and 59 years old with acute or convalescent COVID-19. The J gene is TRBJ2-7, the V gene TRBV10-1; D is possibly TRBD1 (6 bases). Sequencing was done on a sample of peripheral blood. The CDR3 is CASGQLDEQYF. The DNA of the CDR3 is TGCGCCAGCGGACAGCTTGACGAGCAGTACTTC.